The next 11 T cell receptor beta chains were all read from a single sample in a study of blood T cell repertoires in COVID-19 (dated by TCRdb to 2018 to 2021). The library was made by the immunoSEQ multiplex PCR assay. In TCRdb, the immuneACCESS table is reduced to in-frame sequences with V and J assigned. These tables do not hold every clone; where another copy was compared, an unresolved V gene accounts for under half, and the others remain unexplained. Present in this sample are 80,000 to 95,000 clones, approximately 79% of which were seen just once. The ten largest clones capture about 17% of the sample. Sequencing was carried out using peripheral blood. The receptors shown here come from a woman over 75 with active or convalescent COVID-19.

V is TRBV7-9 and J is TRBJ1-1, with D uncertain. The CDR3 totals 14 residues. Germline V gene lookup returns CDR1 SEHNR and CDR2 FQNEAQ (reference sequence). V dropped 3 bases and J dropped 7 bases, with 15 bases sitting between them. DNA of the CDR3: TGTGCCAGCAGCTTCGCTCAGGTTTATGGTGAAGCTTTCTTT. This codes for CASSFAQVYGEAFF.

The gene calls are TRBV21-1 and TRBJ1-2; TRBD1 is the table's D call and was not checked against the DNA. TRBV21-1 represents a pseudogene. This CDR3 region has 13 residues. CDR3 in amino acids: CASSARTADGYTF. CDR3 in DNA: TGTGCCAGCAGCGCCAGGACAGCAGATGGCTACACCTTC.

This clone was counted between two and nine times. The chain has TRBV5-1 and TRBJ1-6; TRBD1 aligns across 12 bases. Germline CDR1 reads SGHRS; CDR2 reads YFSETQ. This CDR3 region has 15 residues. V gave up 5 bases and J gave up 8 bases; unmatched junction bases: 5. The CDR3 spells CASRRDRGQDSPLHF. CDR3 DNA sequence: TGCGCCAGCAGAAGGGACAGGGGGCAGGATTCACCCCTCCACTTT.

CDR3 region: CASRLIEAPSSYNEQFF. CDR3 nucleotides: TGTGCCAGCAGGCTGATTGAAGCCCCGAGCTCCTACAATGAGCAGTTCTTC. The chain recombines TRBV11-2 with TRBJ2-1; D is uncertain. The V and J ends lost 6 bases and 0 bases respectively, with 18 bases between them. This CDR3 comprises 17 residues. Germline V CDR1 and CDR2: SGHAT, FQNNGV.

The chain is built from TRBV7-2 and TRBJ2-3, with D hard to call. This CDR3 has 12 amino acids. Trimming stripped 6 bases from V and 2 bases from J, with 6 bases between. Germline lookup yields CDR1 SGHTA and CDR2 FQGNSA. CDR3 bases: TGTGCCAGCAGGAGACTCACAGATACGCAGTATTTT. Amino acid sequence: CASRRLTDTQYF. Based on the CDR3 plus reference TRBV7-2 and TRBJ2-3, the full variable domain is GAGVSQSPSNKVTEKGKDVELRCDPISGHTALYWYRQSLGQGLEFLIYFQGNSAPDKSGLPSDRFSAERTGGSVSTLTIQRTQQEDSAVYLCASRRLTDTQYFGPGTRLTVL.

This chain joins TRBV7-9 and TRBJ1-6; D possibly corresponds to TRBD1 (6 bases). The CDR3 spans 16 residues. Germline V gene sequence: CDR1 SEHNR, CDR2 FQNEAQ (reference sequence). V was cut by 4 bases and J by 7 bases, with 17 bases left in between. The CDR3 DNA sequence: TGTGCCAGCAGCTCCGCAGGGGCAGCAGGGAATTCACCCCTCCACTTT. It translates to CASSSAGAAGNSPLHF.

The chain has TRBV12-3 or TRBV12-4 and TRBJ2-7; D might be TRBD1 (6 bases). V was pared by 3 bases and J by 6 bases, with 12 bases between. The CDR3 is 13 residues long. The CDR3 DNA follows: TGTGCCAGCAGTTTGGCACAGGGCGGCGAGCAGTACTTC. Protein sequence: CASSLAQGGEQYF.

The CDR3 loop reads CASSRTGTYEQYF. In DNA form, the CDR3 reads TGTGCCAGCAGCCGGACAGGCACCTACGAGCAGTACTTC. This chain uses TRBV12-3 or TRBV12-4 with TRBJ2-7, with 7 bases identical to TRBD1. CDR3 length equals 13 residues. The trim removed 6 bases at V and 2 bases at J, leaving 4 bases unmatched.

This chain uses TRBV3-1 (or the pseudogene TRBV3-2) with TRBJ2-5; 7 positions agree with TRBD2. Germline V gives CDR1 LGHDT, CDR2 YNNKEL (reference sequence). The trim removed 1 base at V and 5 bases at J, leaving 1 base unmatched. The CDR3 is 13 residues long. The CDR3 here is CASSQVGGETQYF. The CDR3 coding sequence is TGTGCCAGCAGCCAAGTCGGGGGGGAGACCCAGTACTTC.

The gene calls are TRBV5-4 and TRBJ1-4; tentative D call: TRBD1 (5 bases). V gave up 0 bases and J gave up 3 bases, with 9 bases separating them. Germline CDR1 SGHNT, CDR2 YYREEE (reference sequence). This CDR3 region has 15 residues. CDR3 nucleotide sequence: TGTGCCAGCAGCTTGGACAGGCAATCTAATGAAAAACTGTTTTTT. It specifies CASSLDRQSNEKLFF. The variable domain in full, completed from reference TRBV5-4 and TRBJ1-4, reads ETGVTQSPTHLIKTRGQQVTLRCSSQSGHNTVSWYQQALGQGPQFIFQYYREEENGRGNFPPRFSGLQFPNYSSELNVNALELDDSALYLCASSLDRQSNEKLFFGSGTQLSVL.

A few counts support this clone. This chain joins TRBV5-1 and TRBJ2-6, with no clear D. Germline CDR1 is SGHRS and CDR2 is YFSETQ. The CDR3 has 14 residues. Trimming took off 4 bases at V and 4 bases at J, with 9 bases between the two ends. The CDR3, as DNA: TGCGCCAGCAGCCCTATTATAGGGGCCAACGTCCTGACTTTC. Amino acid sequence: CASSPIIGANVLTF.